This TCR beta chain stems from a study of siplizumab effects on memory and regulatory T cells. Study-wide results and caveats: Siplizumab led to significantly less abundant alloreactive sequences that could be traced back to unstimulated CD4+ memory cells. Unstimulated subsets were the mapping target of only a minor fraction of alloreactive clones. Naive versus memory phenotype went unassigned for roughly 75-96% of proliferating CD4+ or CD8+ clones. In unstimulated cells, naive T cells appeared more diverse than memory T cells and seemed major alloresponse contributors.

Comments on this clone: Its antigen is not known.

This CDR3 is built from 13 residues. Germline V lookup: CDR1 SGHRS, CDR2 YFSETQ. Trimming cost V 1 base and J 7 bases, with 8 bases left between them. Here immunoSEQ multiplex PCR was the method, and the copy in TCRdb shows in-frame clones only, minus some. The table has more than 95,000 clones, about 92% seen once. The gene calls are TRBV5-1 and TRBJ1-4; D remains unclear. This clonotype originated in a human donor in good health. The sample taken for sequencing was CD4+ T cells sorted from blood. The CDR3 DNA is TGCGCCAGCAGCTTGACCCCAGCTGAAAAACTGTTTTTT. It is translated as CASSLTPAEKLFF.